This T cell receptor (beta chain) originates from a study of T-cell reconstitution after alpha-beta-depleted transplantation in children. This clonotype was detected many times. V dropped 6 bases and J dropped 11; count of bases not matched to a gene: 16. CDR3 size: 15 residues. The germline V gene encodes CDR1 MNHEY and CDR2 SVGAGI. The authors prepared the TCRbeta library with unique molecular identifiers. One entry per CDR3 protein, called by TCRdb with MiXCR from the PCR reads. The sample has roughly 200,000 distinct CDR3 sequences, 13% to 15% seen once. This chain links TRBV6-5 with TRBJ1-1, with 9 bases matching TRBD1. Sequencing used PBMCs from the stem cell graft donor, obtained from the stem cell graft. The receptor comes from a human donor who donated a stem cell graft to a child with acute lymphoblastic leukemia. DNA of the CDR3: TGTGCCAGCAGCCCCGATACAGGGGGCAGAGGGAATGCTTTCTTT. Its protein is CASSPDTGGRGNAFF.